The rows below give T cell receptor beta chains drawn from one sample of a study of cytomegalovirus exposure and HLA in healthy donors. Clones were read by immunoSEQ multiplex PCR, and TCRdb kept only the in-frame ones, dropping some. This table holds approximately 190,000 clones, approximately 70% found once. Sequencing was done on a sample of PBMCs. These receptors were taken from a woman aged 25 to 45 in good health and CMV-seronegative. CDR3s include the opening cysteine and the closing phenylalanine or tryptophan. Each record gives: CDR3 DNA, CDR3 protein, clone size, D gene, V gene, J gene. The D gene is left open where the match is weak. Part of the rows lack a size; the others show once, few, many or a class for expanded clones.

cdr3_nt: TGTGCCAGCAACTCAGGGTTAAATAATTCACCCCTCCACTTT; cdr3_aa: CASNSGLNNSPLHF; clone_size: few; d_call: .; v_call: TRBV6-5; j_call: TRBJ1-6
cdr3_nt: TGTGCCAGCAGTTCCCGGGACACAGTAGGGGAGCAGTACTTC; cdr3_aa: CASSSRDTVGEQYF; clone_size: .; d_call: .; v_call: TRBV27; j_call: TRBJ2-7
cdr3_nt: TGTGCCACCGCCAGGGACTTTAATGAAAAACTGTTTTTT; cdr3_aa: CATARDFNEKLFF; clone_size: .; d_call: .; v_call: TRBV19; j_call: TRBJ1-4
cdr3_nt: TGTGCCAGCAGCTTCTCACTAGCGGGATTATACAATGAGCAGTTCTTC; cdr3_aa: CASSFSLAGLYNEQFF; clone_size: .; d_call: TRBD2; v_call: TRBV5-6; j_call: TRBJ2-1
cdr3_nt: TGTGCCAGCAGCTTAGCCGGACTAGAGGCAGATACGCAGTATTTT; cdr3_aa: CASSLAGLEADTQYF; clone_size: .; d_call: TRBD2; v_call: TRBV11-2; j_call: TRBJ2-3
cdr3_nt: TGTGCCAGCAGCTTTAAGCGCGCGAACACCGGGGAGCTGTTTTTT; cdr3_aa: CASSFKRANTGELFF; clone_size: .; d_call: .; v_call: TRBV7-8; j_call: TRBJ2-2
cdr3_nt: TGTGCCAGCAGCTTGTTCCCTAGCGGCGTCAAGAACTCCTACGAGCAGTACTTC; cdr3_aa: CASSLFPSGVKNSYEQYF; clone_size: .; d_call: TRBD2; v_call: TRBV5-4; j_call: TRBJ2-7
cdr3_nt: TGTGCCAGCAGCTTAGCAGGGGTGGGGGAGACCCAGTACTTC; cdr3_aa: CASSLAGVGETQYF; clone_size: few; d_call: .; v_call: TRBV7-9; j_call: TRBJ2-5
cdr3_nt: TGTGCCAGTAGCTCAGGCCGAAATCAGCCCCAGCATTTT; cdr3_aa: CASSSGRNQPQHF; clone_size: .; d_call: .; v_call: TRBV19; j_call: TRBJ1-5
cdr3_nt: TGTGCCAGCAGCTTAGATCCAGGGACAAGCTACGAGCAGTACTTC; cdr3_aa: CASSLDPGTSYEQYF; clone_size: once; d_call: .; v_call: TRBV13; j_call: TRBJ2-7
cdr3_nt: TGTGCCAGCTCGATTTCCGGGACAGGGGGCGAAGCTTTCTTT; cdr3_aa: CASSISGTGGEAFF; clone_size: .; d_call: TRBD1; v_call: TRBV18; j_call: TRBJ1-1
cdr3_nt: TGTGCCAGCAGCTTAGGGCTAGCGGAACGGAGGGAGCAGTTCTTC; cdr3_aa: CASSLGLAERREQFF; clone_size: .; d_call: TRBD2; v_call: TRBV7-2; j_call: TRBJ2-1
cdr3_nt: TGTGCCAGCAGCTGGACAGGGTCCCGACCGTCGTCCGAGCAGTACTTC; cdr3_aa: CASSWTGSRPSSEQYF; clone_size: .; d_call: TRBD1; v_call: TRBV7-8; j_call: TRBJ2-7
cdr3_nt: TGTGCCAGCAGCGCGAGGAGTCAGCCCCAGCATTTT; cdr3_aa: CASSARSQPQHF; clone_size: .; d_call: .; v_call: TRBV2; j_call: TRBJ1-5
cdr3_nt: TGTGCCAGCAGTGAAGCGGTAAGGGGTTCCTACAATGAGCAGTTCTTC; cdr3_aa: CASSEAVRGSYNEQFF; clone_size: once; d_call: .; v_call: TRBV6-1; j_call: TRBJ2-1
cdr3_nt: TGTGCCAGCAGCTTGGGGCTCAGGGGCACCGGGGAGCTGTTTTTT; cdr3_aa: CASSLGLRGTGELFF; clone_size: .; d_call: .; v_call: TRBV5-4; j_call: TRBJ2-2
cdr3_nt: TGTGCCAGCAGTTATGACCGGGACAGGAGCACAGATACGCAGTATTTT; cdr3_aa: CASSYDRDRSTDTQYF; clone_size: .; d_call: TRBD1; v_call: TRBV5-8; j_call: TRBJ2-3
cdr3_nt: TGTGCCAGCAGCTTAGATCGAGGACAGAACACCGGGGAGCTGTTTTTT; cdr3_aa: CASSLDRGQNTGELFF; clone_size: .; d_call: .; v_call: TRBV11-3; j_call: TRBJ2-2
cdr3_nt: TGTGCCATCAGGGTACAGGGCCCTGGCACCATATATTTT; cdr3_aa: CAIRVQGPGTIYF; clone_size: few; d_call: .; v_call: TRBV10-3; j_call: TRBJ1-3
cdr3_nt: TGTGCCAGCAGCTTAGAGAAGGGAGTGGGCACAGATACGCAGTATTTT; cdr3_aa: CASSLEKGVGTDTQYF; clone_size: .; d_call: .; v_call: TRBV7-9; j_call: TRBJ2-3
cdr3_nt: TGTGCCAGCAGTTTAACTAGCGGGAGCCCCTACGAGCAGTACTTC; cdr3_aa: CASSLTSGSPYEQYF; clone_size: .; d_call: TRBD2; v_call: TRBV27; j_call: TRBJ2-7
cdr3_nt: TGTGCCTGGAGTCCGGCCGGGACACCCGCTAACTATGGCTACACCTTC; cdr3_aa: CAWSPAGTPANYGYTF; clone_size: .; d_call: .; v_call: TRBV30; j_call: TRBJ1-2
cdr3_nt: TGCGCCAGCAGCTTTAGCGGGAGAAGCGGTGGTGAGCAGTTCTTC; cdr3_aa: CASSFSGRSGGEQFF; clone_size: .; d_call: TRBD2; v_call: TRBV5-1; j_call: TRBJ2-1